The 5 T cell receptor beta chains given below trace back to one sample, sequenced in a study of blood T cell repertoires in COVID-19. The method was immunoSEQ multiplex PCR; TCRdb's version includes in-frame clones alone and lacks a portion of them. The sample records about 150,000 clones, approximately 83% being singletons. Sequences were obtained from peripheral blood. These receptors were collected from a man between 65 and 85 years old with acute or convalescent COVID-19.

As for this clone: The same CDR3 can be traced to other DNA sequences in this sample. The V and J genes are TRBV5-5 and TRBJ1-2; D is perhaps TRBD1 (6 bases). V was pared by 0 bases and J by 7 bases, with 16 bases between. Germline CDR1 SGHKS, CDR2 YYEKEE (reference sequence). This CDR3 is 15 amino acids long. CDR3 residues: CASSLVVGGGGGYTF. In nucleotides, the CDR3 is TGTGCCAGCAGCTTGGTAGTGGGGGGGGGCGGTGGCTACACCTTC.

The chain couples TRBV5-1 to TRBJ1-1; possible D gene TRBD1, 6 bases. Germline values: CDR1 SGHRS, CDR2 YFSETQ. This CDR3 comprises 16 residues. Trimming took off 3 bases at V and 4 bases at J, with 19 bases between the two ends. As DNA, the CDR3 is TGCGCCAGCAGCTCGGGGGGCCTGCAGGGCACCACTGAAGCTTTCTTT. Translated, it gives CASSSGGLQGTTEAFF.

V gene TRBV11-2 combines with J gene TRBJ2-5; the D is unclear. The CDR3 contains 14 residues. V shed 3 bases and J shed 0 bases, with 8 bases lying between them. Germline values: CDR1 SGHAT, CDR2 FQNNGV. In DNA, the CDR3 is TGTGCCAGCAGCTTGGAGATTAACCAAGAGACCCAGTACTTC. Its protein product is CASSLEINQETQYF.

This chain links TRBV29-1 with TRBJ2-7, with a possible D match to TRBD1 (6 bases). The V gene lost 6 bases and the J gene lost 3 bases, with 12 bases spanning the gap. The CDR3 sequence is 12 residues long. In germline, CDR1 is SQVTM, CDR2 ANQGSEA. CDR3 loop: CSVGPDSYEQYF. DNA for the CDR3: TGCAGCGTCGGCCCGGACAGCTACGAGCAGTACTTC.

The chain employs TRBV9 and TRBJ2-4, with 8 bases aligning to TRBD1. CDR1 SGDLS and CDR2 YYNGEE come from the germline V gene. There are 16 residues in the CDR3. Trimming took 4 bases from V and 8 from J; bases not matched to a gene: 14. In nucleotides, the CDR3 is TGTGCCAGCAGCCCGATCCCCTCCGGGACAGGCTACATTCAGTACTTC. This encodes CASSPIPSGTGYIQYF.